This T cell receptor (beta chain) was found in a study of T cell repertoires in cytomegalovirus infection (dated by TCRdb to between 2018 and 2020). Regarding the complete study: Because public TCR beta signatures pointed to carriage of CMV infection together with the matching HLA type, the HLA type of each donor mattered for the analysis.

Points on this clonotype: It lacks a known antigen. Within one base of it there is no much larger clone, and no base qualities were kept.

CDR1 and CDR2 were assigned from the germline V gene as SNHLY and FYNNEI. The junction shows trimming of 7 bases on V and 5 bases on J, plus 17 bases between the germline ends. Inclusive of the bounding cysteine and phenylalanine, the CDR3 is 14 residues long. Of the read, only the CDR3 DNA is kept; its 42 bases are in frame from base 1. The sample was run on an Illumina HiSeq 1500. Clones were called with MiXCR by TCRdb after fastp trimmed the public reads at Q25, and only in-frame beta chains were retained. Under each unique CDR3 protein, matching rows form one entry showing the most common genes and DNA. This sample has fewer than 550,000 distinct CDR3 sequences in its table, and about a third of those were observed once. Of the sample, roughly 13% falls within the top ten clones. The paper as a whole reports these results and caveats: In both this cohort and an independent cohort of some 380 donors, the cumulative frequency of public TCR beta family members distinguished carriers of CMV infection plus the relevant HLA type. The ex vivo response was dominated by HLA-C-restricted CMV-specific TCR beta clonotypes, and the single most frequent clonotype in two of eight donors was supplied by these HLA-C-restricted clonotypes.

The clonotype was recovered from a human donor in good health (CMV status not recorded). Some clones in this sample may be carry-over from other donors' samples. The sequenced sample was PBMCs. Recombination joined TRBV2 with TRBJ1-1; no D gene call is confident. The CDR3 sequence is CASKEGFLKTEAFF. The sequence in DNA is TGTGCCAGCAAAGAAGGGTTCTTAAAGACTGAAGCTTTCTTT.